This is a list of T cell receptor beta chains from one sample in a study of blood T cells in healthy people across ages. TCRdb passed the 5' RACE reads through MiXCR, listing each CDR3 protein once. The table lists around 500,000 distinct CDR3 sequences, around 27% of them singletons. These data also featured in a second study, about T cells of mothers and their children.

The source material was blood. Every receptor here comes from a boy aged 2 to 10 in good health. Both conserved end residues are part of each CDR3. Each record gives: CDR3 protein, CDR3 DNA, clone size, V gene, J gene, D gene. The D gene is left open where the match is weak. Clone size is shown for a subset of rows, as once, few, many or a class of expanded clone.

CDR3 protein: CASSYSRTSNFF; CDR3 DNA: TGTGCCAGCAGTTACTCGCGAACTAGCAATTTCTTC; clone size: -; V gene: TRBV6-2/TRBV6-3; J gene: TRBJ2-1; D gene: -
CDR3 protein: CASSPRGAGLRGYTF; CDR3 DNA: TGTGCCAGCAGCCCAAGAGGGGCAGGGTTGAGAGGCTACACCTTC; clone size: few; V gene: TRBV12-3/TRBV12-4; J gene: TRBJ1-2; D gene: -
CDR3 protein: CAGALSGNTEAFF; CDR3 DNA: TGTGCCGGGGCTTTAAGTGGTAACACTGAAGCTTTCTTT; clone size: few; V gene: TRBV7-2; J gene: TRBJ1-1; D gene: -
CDR3 protein: CATGQGENTEAFF; CDR3 DNA: TGTGCCACTGGACAGGGGGAGAACACTGAAGCTTTCTTT; clone size: many; V gene: TRBV2; J gene: TRBJ1-1; D gene: TRBD1
CDR3 protein: CASSLGRYANTEAFF; CDR3 DNA: TGTGCCAGCAGCTTAGGACGTTACGCGAACACTGAAGCTTTCTTT; clone size: few; V gene: TRBV11-2; J gene: TRBJ1-1; D gene: -
CDR3 protein: CASSPGGVAFF; CDR3 DNA: TGTGCCAGCAGCCCAGGCGGGGTGGCTTTCTTT; clone size: -; V gene: TRBV5-8; J gene: TRBJ1-1; D gene: -
CDR3 protein: CSASGGSAEAFF; CDR3 DNA: TGCAGTGCTAGCGGAGGCAGCGCTGAAGCTTTCTTT; clone size: few; V gene: TRBV20-1; J gene: TRBJ1-1; D gene: -
CDR3 protein: CSARGRDAPPLHF; CDR3 DNA: TGCAGTGCTAGGGGCAGGGACGCACCACCCCTCCACTTT; clone size: few; V gene: TRBV20-1; J gene: TRBJ1-6; D gene: -
CDR3 protein: CSARGLAGPLSSYNEQFF; CDR3 DNA: TGCAGTGCTAGGGGTCTAGCGGGGCCCCTCAGCTCCTACAATGAGCAGTTCTTC; clone size: few; V gene: TRBV20-1; J gene: TRBJ2-1; D gene: TRBD2
CDR3 protein: CASSSQDRGLGNTIYF; CDR3 DNA: TGTGCCAGCAGTTCCCAAGACAGGGGGCTCGGAAACACCATATATTTT; clone size: -; V gene: TRBV12-3/TRBV12-4; J gene: TRBJ1-3; D gene: TRBD1
CDR3 protein: CSVRDRGTTDTQYF; CDR3 DNA: TGCAGCGTCCGAGACAGGGGAACCACAGATACGCAGTATTTT; clone size: -; V gene: TRBV29-1; J gene: TRBJ2-3; D gene: TRBD1
CDR3 protein: CASSADRYEQFF; CDR3 DNA: TGTGCCAGCAGCGCAGATAGGTATGAGCAGTTCTTC; clone size: few; V gene: TRBV7-2; J gene: TRBJ2-1; D gene: -
CDR3 protein: CASSLEGRQQQFF; CDR3 DNA: TGTGCCAGCAGCTTAGAGGGACGCCAGCAGCAGTTCTTC; clone size: few; V gene: TRBV11-2; J gene: TRBJ2-1; D gene: -
CDR3 protein: CASSIDRAPTYNEQFF; CDR3 DNA: TGTGCCAGCAGTATCGACAGGGCCCCCACCTACAATGAGCAGTTCTTC; clone size: -; V gene: TRBV27; J gene: TRBJ2-1; D gene: TRBD1
CDR3 protein: CASSLTSGGVVETQYF; CDR3 DNA: TGTGCCAGCAGCTTGACTAGCGGGGGGGTAGTTGAGACCCAGTACTTC; clone size: few; V gene: TRBV5-5; J gene: TRBJ2-5; D gene: TRBD2
CDR3 protein: CASSPLGEIDGYTF; CDR3 DNA: TGTGCCAGCAGCCCCTTGGGGGAAATAGATGGCTACACCTTC; clone size: -; V gene: TRBV28; J gene: TRBJ1-2; D gene: -
CDR3 protein: CASRDRPNSPLHF; CDR3 DNA: TGCGCCAGCAGGGACAGGCCTAATTCACCCCTCCACTTT; clone size: once; V gene: TRBV10-2; J gene: TRBJ1-6; D gene: TRBD1
CDR3 protein: CASSPLDGYTEAFF; CDR3 DNA: TGTGCCAGCAGCCCCCTCGACGGGTACACTGAAGCTTTCTTT; clone size: -; V gene: TRBV11-2; J gene: TRBJ1-1; D gene: -
CDR3 protein: CASSYKRGGTEQYF; CDR3 DNA: TGTGCCAGCAGTTACAAGCGTGGAGGGACCGAGCAGTACTTC; clone size: -; V gene: TRBV6-5; J gene: TRBJ2-7; D gene: -
CDR3 protein: CATSSGTSGSYEQYF; CDR3 DNA: TGTGCCACCAGCAGTGGGACTAGCGGGAGCTACGAGCAGTACTTC; clone size: -; V gene: TRBV15; J gene: TRBJ2-7; D gene: TRBD2